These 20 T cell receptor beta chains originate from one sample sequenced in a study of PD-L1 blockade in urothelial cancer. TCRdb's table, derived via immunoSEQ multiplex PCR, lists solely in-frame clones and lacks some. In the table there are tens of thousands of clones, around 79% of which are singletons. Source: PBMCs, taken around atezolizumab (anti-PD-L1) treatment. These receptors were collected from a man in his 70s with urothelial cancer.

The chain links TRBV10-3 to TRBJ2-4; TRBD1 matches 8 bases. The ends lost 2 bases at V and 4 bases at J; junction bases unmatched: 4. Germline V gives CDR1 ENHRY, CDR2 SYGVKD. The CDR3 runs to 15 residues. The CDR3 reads CAISEHGQGKNIQYF. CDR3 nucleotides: TGTGCCATCAGTGAGCACGGACAGGGTAAAAACATTCAGTACTTC.

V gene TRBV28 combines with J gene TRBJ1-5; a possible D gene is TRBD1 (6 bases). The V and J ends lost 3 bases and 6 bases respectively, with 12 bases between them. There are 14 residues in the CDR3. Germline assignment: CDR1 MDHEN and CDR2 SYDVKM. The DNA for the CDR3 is TGTGCCAGCAGTTTGGGAGGGGACACTCAGCCCCAGCATTTT. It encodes CASSLGGDTQPQHF.

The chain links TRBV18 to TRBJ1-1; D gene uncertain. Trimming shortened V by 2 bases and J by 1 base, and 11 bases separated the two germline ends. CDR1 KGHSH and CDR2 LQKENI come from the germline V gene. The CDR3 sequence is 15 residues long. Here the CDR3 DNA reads TGTGCCAGCTCACCAAGAATGGCAGGGAACACTGAAGCTTTCTTT. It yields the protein CASSPRMAGNTEAFF.

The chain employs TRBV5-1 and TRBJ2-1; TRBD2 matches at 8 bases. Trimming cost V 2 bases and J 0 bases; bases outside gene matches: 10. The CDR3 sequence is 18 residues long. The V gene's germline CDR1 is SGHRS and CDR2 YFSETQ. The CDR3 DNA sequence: TGCGCCAGCAGCTTAACGGTGGTGAGCGGGAGCTCCTACAATGAGCAGTTCTTC. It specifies CASSLTVVSGSSYNEQFF.

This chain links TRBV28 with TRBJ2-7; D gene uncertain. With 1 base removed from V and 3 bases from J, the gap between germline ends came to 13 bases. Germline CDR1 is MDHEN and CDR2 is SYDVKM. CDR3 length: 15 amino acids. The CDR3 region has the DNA TGTGCCAGCAGTTTATATGGCAGGCCCAACTACGAGCAGTACTTC. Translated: CASSLYGRPNYEQYF.

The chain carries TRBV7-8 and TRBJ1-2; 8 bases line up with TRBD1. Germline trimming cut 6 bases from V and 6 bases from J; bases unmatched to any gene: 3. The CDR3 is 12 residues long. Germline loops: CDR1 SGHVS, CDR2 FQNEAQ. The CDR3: CASRDRVDGYTF. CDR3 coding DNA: TGTGCCAGCAGGGACAGGGTCGATGGCTACACCTTC.

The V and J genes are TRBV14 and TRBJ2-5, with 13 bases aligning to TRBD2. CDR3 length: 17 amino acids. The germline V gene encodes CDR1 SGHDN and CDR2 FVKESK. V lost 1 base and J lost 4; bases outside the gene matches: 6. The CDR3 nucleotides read TGTGCCAGCAGCCAAGGGGCCAGGACTAGCGGGAGAGAGACCCAGTACTTC. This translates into CASSQGARTSGRETQYF.

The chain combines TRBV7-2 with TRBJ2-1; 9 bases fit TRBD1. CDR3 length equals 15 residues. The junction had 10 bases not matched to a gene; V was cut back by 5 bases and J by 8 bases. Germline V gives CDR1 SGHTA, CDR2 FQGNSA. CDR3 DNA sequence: TGTGCCAGCAGCGATTTTGGGACAGGGAAGTATGAGCAGTTCTTC. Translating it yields CASSDFGTGKYEQFF.

Here the CDR3 DNA reads TGTGCCAGCAGCATACGGACTCGCACAGATACGCAGTATTTT. This codes for CASSIRTRTDTQYF. The chain couples TRBV7-9 to TRBJ2-3; D is possibly TRBD2 (5 bases). V was clipped by 5 bases and J by 1 base, with 10 bases between them. CDR3 length: 14 amino acids. Germline lookup yields CDR1 SEHNR and CDR2 FQNEAQ (reference sequence). Complete variable domain (other parts from reference TRBV7-9 and TRBJ2-3): DTGVSQNPRHKITKRGQNVTFRCDPISEHNRLYWYRQTLGQGPEFLTYFQNEAQLEKSRLLSDRFSAERPKGSFSTLEIQRTEQGDSAMYLCASSIRTRTDTQYFGPGTRLTVL.

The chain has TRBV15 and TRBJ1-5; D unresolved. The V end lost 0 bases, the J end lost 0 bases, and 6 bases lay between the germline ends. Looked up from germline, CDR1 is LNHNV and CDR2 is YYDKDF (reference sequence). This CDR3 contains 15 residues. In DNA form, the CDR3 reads TGTGCCACCAGCAGAGAGGGCAATAGCAATCAGCCCCAGCATTTT. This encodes CATSREGNSNQPQHF.

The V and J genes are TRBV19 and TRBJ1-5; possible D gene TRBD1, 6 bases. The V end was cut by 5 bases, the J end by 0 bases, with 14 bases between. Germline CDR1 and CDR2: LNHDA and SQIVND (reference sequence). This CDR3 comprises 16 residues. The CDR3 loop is CASSSPGQFSNQPQHF. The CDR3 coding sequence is TGTGCCAGTAGTTCCCCCGGACAGTTTAGCAATCAGCCCCAGCATTTT. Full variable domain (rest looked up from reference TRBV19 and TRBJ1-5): DGGITQSPKYLFRKEGQNVTLSCEQNLNHDAMYWYRQDPGQGLRLIYYSQIVNDFQKGDIAEGYSVSREKKESFPLTVTSAQKNPTAFYLCASSSPGQFSNQPQHFGDGTRLSIL.

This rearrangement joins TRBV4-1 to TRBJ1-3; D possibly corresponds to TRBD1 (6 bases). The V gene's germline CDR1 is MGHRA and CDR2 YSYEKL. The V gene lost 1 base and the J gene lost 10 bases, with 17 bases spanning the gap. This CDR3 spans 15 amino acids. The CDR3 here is CASSQATSHRETIYF. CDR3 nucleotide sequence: TGCGCCAGCAGCCAAGCTACGTCGCACAGGGAAACCATATATTTT.

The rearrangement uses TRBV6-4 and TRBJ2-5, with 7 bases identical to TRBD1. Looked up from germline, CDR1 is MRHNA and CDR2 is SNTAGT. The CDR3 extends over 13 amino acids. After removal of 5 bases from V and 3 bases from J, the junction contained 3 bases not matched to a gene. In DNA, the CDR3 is TGTGCCAGCAGTCGGGACAGCGAAGAGACCCAGTACTTC. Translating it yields CASSRDSEETQYF.

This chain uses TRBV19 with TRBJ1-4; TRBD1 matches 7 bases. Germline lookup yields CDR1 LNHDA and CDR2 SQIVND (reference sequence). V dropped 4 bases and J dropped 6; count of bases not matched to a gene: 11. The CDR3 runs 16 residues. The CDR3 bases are TGTGCCAGTAGTACCCCCAGACAGGGAGTGTATGAAAAACTGTTTTTT. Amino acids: CASSTPRQGVYEKLFF.

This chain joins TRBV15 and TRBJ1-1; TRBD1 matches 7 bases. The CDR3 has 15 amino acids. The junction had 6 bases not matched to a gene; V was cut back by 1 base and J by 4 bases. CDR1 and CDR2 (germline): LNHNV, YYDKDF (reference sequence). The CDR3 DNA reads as TGTGCCACCAGCAGAGGCGCAGGGGGAGGCACTGAAGCTTTCTTT. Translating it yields CATSRGAGGGTEAFF.

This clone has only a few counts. The CDR3 here is CASKKEVARASNEQFF. The CDR3 nucleotides are TGTGCCAGTAAGAAGGAAGTAGCGCGAGCAAGCAATGAGCAGTTCTTC. The rearrangement links TRBV19 to TRBJ2-1; tentative D call: TRBD2 (5 bases). With 7 bases removed from V and 6 bases from J, the gap between germline ends came to 22 bases. In germline, CDR1 is LNHDA, CDR2 SQIVND (reference sequence). This CDR3 region has 16 residues. The whole variable domain, remainder taken from reference TRBV19 and TRBJ2-1, is DGGITQSPKYLFRKEGQNVTLSCEQNLNHDAMYWYRQDPGQGLRLIYYSQIVNDFQKGDIAEGYSVSREKKESFPLTVTSAQKNPTAFYLCASKKEVARASNEQFFGPGTRLTVL.

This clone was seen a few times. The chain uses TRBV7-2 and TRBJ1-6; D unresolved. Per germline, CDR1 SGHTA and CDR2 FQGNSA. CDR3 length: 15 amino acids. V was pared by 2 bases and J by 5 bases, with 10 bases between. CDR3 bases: TGTGCCAGCAGCTTATTAGGAGGTGATAATTCACCCCTCCACTTT. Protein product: CASSLLGGDNSPLHF.

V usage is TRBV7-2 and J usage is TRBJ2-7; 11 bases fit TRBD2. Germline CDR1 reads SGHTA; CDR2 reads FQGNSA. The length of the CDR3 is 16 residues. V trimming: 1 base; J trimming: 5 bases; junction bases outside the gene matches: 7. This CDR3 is CASSLVRLAGMDEQYF. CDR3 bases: TGTGCCAGCAGCTTAGTCCGACTAGCGGGAATGGACGAGCAGTACTTC.

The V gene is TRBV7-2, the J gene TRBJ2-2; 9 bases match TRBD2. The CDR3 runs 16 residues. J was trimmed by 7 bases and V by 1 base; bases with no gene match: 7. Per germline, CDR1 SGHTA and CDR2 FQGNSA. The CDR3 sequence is CASSLVGGRAVGELFF. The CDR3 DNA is TGTGCCAGCAGCTTAGTTGGCGGGAGGGCCGTCGGGGAGCTGTTTTTT.

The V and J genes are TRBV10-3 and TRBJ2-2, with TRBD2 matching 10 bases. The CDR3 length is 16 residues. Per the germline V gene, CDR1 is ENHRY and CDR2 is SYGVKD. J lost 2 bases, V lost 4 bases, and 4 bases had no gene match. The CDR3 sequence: CAISVAGGRNTGELFF. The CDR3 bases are TGTGCCATCAGTGTAGCGGGAGGCAGAAACACCGGGGAGCTGTTTTTT.